This paragraph covers one T cell receptor (beta chain) sequence. The antigen remains undetermined. Uncontrolled infection, other autoimmune disease, pregnancy or lactation led to exclusion. This entry comes from a study of T cells in Graves' hyperthyroidism and ophthalmopathy. Study findings and constraints: Clonotypes that were expanded in thyroid above 0.001 mostly appeared in blood too.

Amplification of TCR beta CDR3 regions was performed using RNA transcripts as template. When the TCR CDR3 underwent first-round RT-PCR, the HTBI primer set was used. TCRdb used MiXCR to reprocess the multiplex PCR reads, holding one entry per CDR3 protein. The sample has 490,000 or so distinct CDR3 sequences, about 46% seen once. The receptor was isolated from an adult woman with Graves' disease, either hyperthyroidism or ophthalmopathy (not recorded which). Source material: peripheral blood or thyroid tissue (not recorded which).

Here the CDR3 DNA reads TGTGCCAGCAGTCCGGGGAACAATTCACCCCTCCACTTT. Its protein product is CASSPGNNSPLHF. This rearrangement joins TRBV27 to TRBJ1-6; D is unresolved. The V and J ends lost 5 bases and 7 bases respectively, with 9 bases between them. From germline, CDR1 is MNHEY and CDR2 SMNVEV (reference sequence). The CDR3 runs to 13 residues.